Listed below are T cell receptor beta chains from one sample, sequenced in a study of cytomegalovirus exposure and HLA in healthy donors. The data were produced by immunoSEQ multiplex PCR, yet TCRdb's version contains in-frame clones alone and is incomplete. The profile shows more than 120,000 clones, roughly 87% of them singletons. Sequenced input: PBMCs. The receptors derive from a man between 18 and 35 years old in good health and CMV-seropositive. Both conserved end residues are part of each CDR3. The order of the fields is V gene, J gene, clone size, D gene, CDR3 DNA, CDR3 protein. The D gene is left open where the match is weak. Clone size is given for some rows only: seen once, a few or many times, or a class if the clone is expanded.

TRBV5-6,TRBJ2-1,-,-,TGTGCCAGCAGCTTGGAAACGGGGGTCTCCTACAATGAGCAGTTCTTC,CASSLETGVSYNEQFF
TRBV7-3,TRBJ2-3,-,-,TGTGCCAGCAGCCGCCTTGGGGGGGCGGGAGATACGCAGTATTTT,CASSRLGGAGDTQYF
TRBV14,TRBJ1-1,once,-,TGTGCCAGCAGCCAAGGAGGGTGGTTCACTGAAGCTTTCTTT,CASSQGGWFTEAFF
TRBV9,TRBJ2-7,-,-,TGTGCCAGCAGCGTAGGGCCCGAGCAGTACTTC,CASSVGPEQYF
TRBV11-2,TRBJ2-3,-,-,TGTGCCAGCAGCTTAGGCTGGGACTCTATCACAGATACGCAGTATTTT,CASSLGWDSITDTQYF
TRBV13,TRBJ2-7,-,TRBD1,TGTGCCAGCAGCGACGAGGGGGCGGGCGAGCAGTACTTC,CASSDEGAGEQYF
TRBV6-4,TRBJ2-3,-,-,TGTGCCAGCAGTGACTCAGCCAGCGGGCGTACAACGCAGTATTTT,CASSDSASGRTTQYF
TRBV5-4,TRBJ2-5,-,-,TGTGCCAGCAGCTCTCAAGGGGTTCACCAAGAGACCCAGTACTTC,CASSSQGVHQETQYF
TRBV5-1,TRBJ2-6,-,-,TGCGCCAGCAGCTGGTCGGAGGGCCGCTTCTCTGGGGCCAACGTCCTGACTTTC,CASSWSEGRFSGANVLTF
TRBV19,TRBJ2-6,-,TRBD1,TGTGCCAGTAACCCGTGGACAGGGCAAGGATCTGGGGCCAACGTCCTGACTTTC,CASNPWTGQGSGANVLTF
TRBV30,TRBJ1-1,few,-,TGTGCCTGGAGCAGGGGACACACTGAAGCTTTCTTT,CAWSRGHTEAFF
TRBV10-2,TRBJ2-3,once,TRBD2,TGCGCCAGCAGTGAGTCGGGAGGGGCAGGGACAGATACGCAGTATTTT,CASSESGGAGTDTQYF
TRBV7-2,TRBJ2-7,-,TRBD2,TGTGCCAGCAGCGGGGGGGGACTCCCCGCTAAAGGGGAGCAGTACTTC,CASSGGGLPAKGEQYF
TRBV5-1,TRBJ1-1,-,-,TGCGCCAGCAGCTTGGGTAAAAGGGGGGCTTTCTTT,CASSLGKRGAFF
TRBV4-1,TRBJ2-4,-,TRBD2,TGCGCCAGCAGCCAAGGAGTAGCGGGGGGGCCAATAAACATTCAGTACTTC,CASSQGVAGGPINIQYF
TRBV11-2,TRBJ1-1,-,-,TGTGCCAGCAGCTTAGTCGTTACTGAAGCTTTCTTT,CASSLVVTEAFF
TRBV7-9,TRBJ1-2,-,-,TGTGCCAGCAGCTTCGCTGCAGGGAACTATGGCTACACCTTC,CASSFAAGNYGYTF
TRBV30,TRBJ1-2,-,-,TGTGCCTGGGGCCATTGGGGGGGGACCCCTAACTATGGCTACACCTTC,CAWGHWGGTPNYGYTF
TRBV6-5,TRBJ1-3,once,-,TGTGCCAGCAGTTCTCCAGGGTCTGGAAACACCATATATTTT,CASSSPGSGNTIYF
TRBV6-1,TRBJ1-2,-,TRBD1,TGTGCCAGCAGTGCACAGGGGTATGGCTACACCTTC,CASSAQGYGYTF
TRBV4-1,TRBJ2-1,-,-,TGCGCCAGCAGCTTCGAGACTGGGAGGTCCGCTAATGAGCAGTTCTTC,CASSFETGRSANEQFF
TRBV6-5,TRBJ1-1,once,-,TGTGCCAGCAGTTACTCTTCGTTCGACATGAACACTGAAGCTTTCTTT,CASSYSSFDMNTEAFF
TRBV6-5,TRBJ2-1,-,TRBD1,TGTGCCAGCAGTTACCTTATAGAAGCGGGACAGGGGCTGTTCTTC,CASSYLIEAGQGLFF
TRBV18,TRBJ1-1,-,-,TGTGCCAGCTCACCATGGAGACAGCAAAACACTGAAGCTTTCTTT,CASSPWRQQNTEAFF
TRBV4-2,TRBJ2-7,-,TRBD1,TGTGCCAGCAGCCAAGCGGGGACAGGGAGCTCCTACGAGCAGTACTTC,CASSQAGTGSSYEQYF
TRBV30,TRBJ1-1,once,-,TGTGCCTGGACCAGGGACACTGAAGCTTTCTTT,CAWTRDTEAFF
TRBV7-2,TRBJ1-2,-,TRBD1,TGTGCCAGCAGCTCCACCCGGGACAGGGAGACGGGAGCTAACTATGGCTACACCTTC,CASSSTRDRETGANYGYTF
TRBV10-3,TRBJ1-2,-,-,TGTGCCATCAGTGAGTCAACAGGCGCACCCTTTTACTATGGCTACACCTTC,CAISESTGAPFYYGYTF
TRBV19,TRBJ2-2,-,TRBD1,TGTGCCAGTACCGAGGACAGGGCCACCGGGGAGCTGTTTTTT,CASTEDRATGELFF
TRBV7-2,TRBJ2-7,few,TRBD1,TGTGCCAGCGGAAAGATCGGGACAGACAGATACGAGCAGTACTTC,CASGKIGTDRYEQYF
TRBV19,TRBJ2-2,-,TRBD2,TGTGCCAGTAAACCAACTAGCGCCACCGGGGAGCTGTTTTTT,CASKPTSATGELFF
TRBV15,TRBJ2-6,-,-,TGTGCCACCAGCAGACAGGGCTCTGGGGCCAACGTCCTGACTTTC,CATSRQGSGANVLTF
TRBV29-1,TRBJ2-3,-,TRBD1,TGCAGCGTTCTCGGGGACAGCTATACGCAGTATTTT,CSVLGDSYTQYF
TRBV6-5,TRBJ2-1,once,TRBD1,TGTGCCAGCAGCCAGGGGACAGCCTCCTACAATGAGCAGTTCTTC,CASSQGTASYNEQFF
TRBV6-5,TRBJ2-7,once,-,TGTGCCAGCTTTAGGAGCTCCTACGAGCAGTACTTC,CASFRSSYEQYF
TRBV11-2,TRBJ1-2,-,-,TGTGCCAGCAGCCCAGTGCAGGGGCCCCTCTATGGCTACACCTTC,CASSPVQGPLYGYTF
TRBV30,TRBJ2-5,-,TRBD2,TGTGCCTGGAGGGGGACTAGCGGGAGAACATTCCAAGAGACCCAGTACTTC,CAWRGTSGRTFQETQYF
TRBV15,TRBJ2-5,-,TRBD1,TGTGCCACCAGCAGAGGGACAGGGGGCGCAGAGACCCAGTACTTC,CATSRGTGGAETQYF
TRBV6-5,TRBJ1-2,-,TRBD1,TGTGCCAGCAGTCCTCAGGGGGGAAGTGGCTACACCTTC,CASSPQGGSGYTF
TRBV7-9,TRBJ2-5,-,TRBD1,TGTGCCAGCAGCTTAGGCGACAGGGTCCAAGAGACCCAGTACTTC,CASSLGDRVQETQYF
TRBV11-3,TRBJ2-6,-,TRBD1,TGTGCCAGCAGCTTGGGGACAGCAGCCAACGTCCTGACTTTC,CASSLGTAANVLTF
TRBV18,TRBJ1-1,-,TRBD1,TGTGCCAGCTCACCAGCGAGGGACAGGAACACTGAAGCTTTCTTT,CASSPARDRNTEAFF
TRBV7-9,TRBJ1-1,once,-,TGTGCCAGCAGCTTAAGCGGCTTGAACACTGAAGCTTTCTTT,CASSLSGLNTEAFF
TRBV19,TRBJ1-6,few,-,TGTGCCAGTAGTATCGAGAGTCCGAATTTGGGCAATTCACCCCTCCACTTT,CASSIESPNLGNSPLHF
TRBV29-1,TRBJ1-1,-,-,TGCAGCGTTGAACGGGGGAAGGGAGCTTTCTTT,CSVERGKGAFF
TRBV27,TRBJ2-1,-,-,TGTGCCAGTCTGACTCTTAACAATGAGCAGTTCTTC,CASLTLNNEQFF